Below are 22 T cell receptor beta chains sequenced from a single sample in a study of CD8+ T cells in alopecia areata. Treatment given: oral pan-JAK inhibitor, 5-10 mg twice daily. cDNA reverse transcribed from extracted RNA served as the sequencing template. The table came from immunoSEQ multiplex PCR; TCRdb's copy has only in-frame clones and leaves some out. The sample lists 120,000 or so clones, approximately 57% seen once, with approximately 5.1% in the top ten. The input for sequencing was CD4+ T cells sorted from blood, taken at week 4, from a patient treated with tofacitinib. The receptors stem from a human donor with alopecia areata.

The chain recombines TRBV6-6 with TRBJ1-1; D gene uncertain. The CDR3 covers 11 residues. CDR1 is MNHNY, CDR2 SVGAGI, per germline (reference sequence). V lost 10 bases, J lost 1 base, and 7 bases lay in between. The CDR3 region has the DNA TGTGCCACCGGCCCGAACACTGAAGCTTTCTTT. It is translated as CATGPNTEAFF.

This chain's CDR3 is CASSLFGRLRVGELFF. As DNA, the CDR3 is TGTGCCAGCAGCCTTTTTGGCCGTTTGAGGGTCGGGGAGCTGTTTTTT. The rearrangement links TRBV14 to TRBJ2-2; perhaps TRBD2 as D (5 bases). Germline values: CDR1 SGHDN, CDR2 FVKESK. The V end was cut by 4 bases, the J end by 7 bases, with 19 bases between. The CDR3 has 16 amino acids.

The chain employs TRBV5-1 and TRBJ1-2; 8 bases align to TRBD1. This CDR3 is built from 14 residues. V shed 0 bases, J shed 7 bases, and the junction held 5 bases outside the gene matches. Germline CDR1 and CDR2: SGHRS and YFSETQ. The CDR3 here is CASSLGQGMIGYTF. In nucleotides, the CDR3 is TGCGCCAGCAGCTTGGGACAGGGGATGATTGGCTACACCTTC.

The chain carries TRBV14 and TRBJ1-1; no firm D call. The CDR3 contains 13 residues. The germline gives CDR1 SGHDN, CDR2 FVKESK. V gave up 5 bases and J gave up 1 base, with 8 bases separating them. The CDR3 loop reads CASSIHRNTEAFF. CDR3 DNA sequence: TGTGCCAGCAGCATCCACAGGAACACTGAAGCTTTCTTT.

This clone was recorded a few times. V usage is TRBV7-2 and J usage is TRBJ2-7; unclear D gene. The germline V and J ends were trimmed by 5 bases and 0 bases, with 14 bases remaining between them. CDR1 SGHTA and CDR2 FQGNSA come from the germline V gene. This CDR3 contains 15 residues. This CDR3 reads CASSLADSLSYEQYF. As DNA, the CDR3 is TGTGCCAGCAGCCTCGCCGACTCCCTCTCCTACGAGCAGTACTTC.

The gene calls are TRBV7-9 and TRBJ1-1; possible D gene TRBD1, 6 bases. The CDR3 has 14 amino acids. Deletions cut 2 bases from V and 3 bases from J, with 10 bases between. Per the germline V gene, CDR1 is SEHNR and CDR2 is FQNEAQ (reference sequence). CDR3 nucleotides: TGTGCCAGCAGCTTAAAAGCAGGGGACACTGAAGCTTTCTTT. Encoded protein: CASSLKAGDTEAFF.

This clone was detected a few times. This chain uses TRBV5-6 with TRBJ1-5; the D gene is possibly TRBD1 (5 bases). V gave up 0 bases and J gave up 11 bases, with 18 bases separating them. Germline assignment: CDR1 SGHDT and CDR2 YYEEEE. The CDR3 has 15 residues. CDR3 DNA: TGTGCCAGCAGCTTGGGGGGCCGAAACCGAGGGGCCCAGCATTTT. Translating it yields CASSLGGRNRGAQHF.

This clone came up once. J is TRBJ2-7 and V is TRBV6-5; TRBD1 is a possible D gene (6 bases). The V gene's germline CDR1 is MNHEY and CDR2 SVGAGI. The CDR3 is made up of 15 amino acids. V was pared by 7 bases and J by 2 bases, with 18 bases between. The CDR3 protein is CASTPLQGRPYEQYF. The CDR3 DNA follows: TGTGCCAGCACCCCTCTACAGGGACGCCCCTACGAGCAGTACTTC.

The chain combines TRBV30 with TRBJ2-6; unclear D gene. This CDR3 is 18 amino acids long. Germline V gene sequence: CDR1 GTSNPN, CDR2 SVGIG (reference sequence). Trimming took off 4 bases at V and 0 bases at J, with 19 bases between the two ends. The chain's CDR3 is CAWNGLGTPNSGANVLTF. The CDR3 nucleotides read TGTGCCTGGAATGGGTTGGGCACACCGAACTCTGGGGCCAACGTCCTGACTTTC.

The chain links TRBV7-7 to TRBJ2-1; D tentatively reads TRBD1 or TRBD2 (7 bases each). Trimming stripped 1 base from V and 5 bases from J, with 12 bases between. The germline V gene has CDR1 SSHAT and CDR2 FNYEAQ (reference sequence). The CDR3 contains 15 residues. DNA for the CDR3: TGTGCCAGCAGCTTAGAACCAGGGGGGGACAATGAGCAGTTCTTC. As protein: CASSLEPGGDNEQFF.

The rearrangement links TRBV18 to TRBJ2-3; no clear D. Between the trimmed V and J ends, which lost 2 bases and 4 bases, there was a span of 7 bases. Per the germline V gene, CDR1 is KGHSH and CDR2 is LQKENI. The CDR3 length is 13 residues. In nucleotides, the CDR3 is TGTGCCAGCTCACCAGCCGAATCAGATACGCAGTATTTT. Translation gives CASSPAESDTQYF.

The chain carries TRBV29-1 and TRBJ2-7, with 8 bases fitting TRBD1. With 6 bases clipped from V and 2 bases from J, the junction kept 3 bases outside the gene matches. Germline CDR1 SQVTM, CDR2 ANQGSEA. There are 12 residues in the CDR3. The CDR3 sequence is CSVRQGPYEQYF. In nucleotides, the CDR3 is TGCAGCGTGCGACAGGGGCCCTACGAGCAGTACTTC.

The chain combines TRBV29-1 with TRBJ2-2, with 11 bases fitting TRBD2. The junction had 1 base not matched to a gene; V was cut back by 7 bases and J by 0 bases. The CDR3 is made up of 14 amino acids. Germline CDR1 reads SQVTM; CDR2 reads ANQGSEA. The CDR3 region has the DNA TGCAGCGCGGGACTAGCGGCGAACACCGGGGAGCTGTTTTTT. Its protein product is CSAGLAANTGELFF.

This rearrangement joins TRBV7-2 to TRBJ2-5; D gene unclear. This CDR3 region has 13 residues. Germline CDR1 reads SGHTA; CDR2 reads FQGNSA. V lost 6 bases and J 1 base, leaving 9 bases between the germline ends. The CDR3 here is CASRLAPQETQYF. DNA for the CDR3: TGTGCCAGCAGGCTGGCCCCCCAAGAGACCCAGTACTTC.

The chain links TRBV7-2 to TRBJ1-5; TRBD1 might be the D (5 bases). Germline V gene lookup returns CDR1 SGHTA and CDR2 FQGNSA. V gave up 1 base and J gave up 2 bases, with 9 bases separating them. This CDR3 spans 15 amino acids. The CDR3 DNA is TGTGCCAGCAGCTTAGTAACAGGAGGCAATCAGCCCCAGCATTTT. This codes for CASSLVTGGNQPQHF.

This clone showed up just a few times. The chain links TRBV5-6 to TRBJ1-5, with D tentatively TRBD1 (5 bases). V was pared by 4 bases and J by 9 bases, with 14 bases between. The germline CDR1 and CDR2 sequences are SGHDT and YYEEEE. CDR3 length: 13 residues. CDR3 sequence reads: CASSQVGTGPQHF. CDR3 nucleotides: TGTGCCAGCAGCCAGGTTGGGACCGGGCCCCAGCATTTT. Full variable domain (missing parts from reference TRBV5-6 and TRBJ1-5): DAGVTQSPTHLIKTRGQQVTLRCSPKSGHDTVSWYQQALGQGPQFIFQYYEEEERQRGNFPDRFSGHQFPNYSSELNVNALLLGDSALYLCASSQVGTGPQHFGDGTRLSIL.

The table lists this clone with a few counts. The CDR3 nucleotides read TGCGCCAGCAGCCCGACTAGCGGGAAGGGTGGAACGCAGTATTTT. As protein: CASSPTSGKGGTQYF. The chain uses TRBV5-1 and TRBJ2-3, with 11 nucleotides matching TRBD2. The CDR3 runs 15 residues. Germline CDR1 and CDR2: SGHRS and YFSETQ. J gave up 9 bases and V 4 bases, and 10 bases lay outside the gene matches.

CDR3 sequence: CASSLGSGWDSPLHF. CDR3 DNA sequence: TGTGCCAGCAGCTTAGGGTCAGGGTGGGATTCACCCCTCCACTTT. The chain uses TRBV7-9 and TRBJ1-6, with D tentatively TRBD1 (5 bases). The CDR3 has 15 residues. CDR1 is SEHNR, CDR2 FQNEAQ, per germline (reference sequence). V lost 1 base and J 8 bases, leaving 12 bases between the germline ends.

V and J are TRBV27 and TRBJ1-1; no clear D. V lost 7 bases to trimming and J lost 0 bases, with 12 bases between them. The CDR3 sequence is 14 residues long. Germline CDR1 and CDR2: MNHEY and SMNVEV (reference sequence). CDR3 DNA: TGTGCCAGCATAGAGACGGGGATGAACACTGAAGCTTTCTTT. Its protein product is CASIETGMNTEAFF.

There are a few counts of this clone. This chain uses TRBV7-2 with TRBJ1-2; D remains ambiguous. The CDR3 has 13 residues. CDR1 is SGHTA and CDR2 is FQGNSA in the germline V gene. The V and J ends lost 4 bases and 3 bases respectively, with 9 bases between them. CDR3 amino acids: CASSSNGDYGYTF. The CDR3 coding sequence is TGTGCCAGCAGCTCTAACGGGGACTATGGCTACACCTTC.

The J gene is TRBJ2-3, the V gene TRBV6-1; unclear D gene. Germline V gene sequence: CDR1 MNHNS, CDR2 SASEGT. The V and J ends lost 3 bases and 0 bases respectively, with 7 bases between them. This CDR3 comprises 14 residues. The CDR3 coding sequence is TGTGCCAGCAGTGATAGGGTGAGCACAGATACGCAGTATTTT. As protein: CASSDRVSTDTQYF.

This clone has just a few counts. The chain is built from TRBV5-1 and TRBJ2-7; D may correspond to TRBD1 or TRBD2 (5 bases each). Germline CDR1 SGHRS, CDR2 YFSETQ. The V end was cut by 7 bases, the J end by 9 bases, with 23 bases between. This CDR3 has 14 residues. CDR3 coding DNA: TGCGCCAGCTCCCGCCGGACGGACGAGGGGTGGCAGTACTTC. Protein: CASSRRTDEGWQYF. The variable domain in full, with the rest retrieved from reference TRBV5-1 and TRBJ2-7, is KAGVTQTPRYLIKTRGQQVTLSCSPISGHRSVSWYQQTPGQGLQFLFEYFSETQRNKGNFPGRFSGRQFSNSRSEMNVSTLELGDSALYLCASSRRTDEGWQYFGPGTRLTVT.